This is a list of T cell receptor beta chains from one sample in a study of blood T cell repertoires in COVID-19. This table comes from immunoSEQ multiplex PCR, and its TCRdb copy is limited to in-frame clones, with some not included. The repertoire has roughly 74,000 clones, roughly 86% of them found once; the top ten carry 36%. Sequencing was done on a sample of peripheral blood. The receptors shown here come from a man between 65 and 85 years old with acute or convalescent COVID-19. Both conserved end residues are part of each CDR3. The D gene is left open where the match is weak. Size tells how often a clone was seen (once, few, many) or the class of an expanded clone, and some rows leave it out.

TRBD1	TRBJ1-3	TRBV5-1	.	CASSPGTVSSGNTIYF	TGCGCCAGCAGCCCCGGGACAGTCAGCTCTGGAAACACCATATATTTT
.	TRBJ1-3	TRBV19	.	CASSIVPQISGNTIYF	TGTGCCAGTAGTATAGTTCCGCAGATCTCTGGAAACACCATATATTTT
.	TRBJ2-7	TRBV24-1	.	CATYRGNSYEQYF	TGTGCCACCTATAGAGGGAACTCCTACGAGCAGTACTTC
.	TRBJ1-2	TRBV2	.	CASSEVSDYGYTF	TGTGCCAGCAGTGAAGTGTCCGACTATGGCTACACCTTC
.	TRBJ1-1	TRBV14	once	CASSQYPGLGRNTEAFF	TGTGCCAGCAGCCAGTACCCTGGACTGGGCAGGAACACTGAAGCTTTCTTT
TRBD1	TRBJ2-4	TRBV4-3	.	CASSQEVGQGHEYF	TGCGCCAGCAGCCAAGAGGTGGGACAGGGTCATGAGTACTTC
TRBD1	TRBJ1-5	TRBV5-5	.	CASSEGQSSLSNQPQHF	TGTGCCAGCAGCGAGGGACAGTCTTCCCTTAGCAATCAGCCCCAGCATTTT
TRBD1	TRBJ1-1	TRBV5-6	.	CASSLVQGARTEAFF	TGTGCCAGCAGCTTGGTCCAGGGGGCGCGCACTGAAGCTTTCTTT
TRBD1	TRBJ1-3	TRBV4-1	.	CASSQDQGQGSGNTIYF	TGCGCCAGCAGCCAAGATCAGGGACAGGGGTCTGGAAACACCATATATTTT
.	TRBJ1-2	TRBV6-5	few	CASIVSQANYGYTF	TGTGCCAGCATAGTGTCGCAGGCTAACTATGGCTACACCTTC
TRBD2	TRBJ2-7	TRBV27	.	CASSPRTSLSSEQYF	TGTGCCAGCAGTCCCCGGACTAGCCTCTCTAGCGAGCAGTACTTC
.	TRBJ1-2	TRBV7-6	.	CASSLEAGESYGYTF	TGTGCCAGCAGCTTAGAGGCAGGGGAATCCTATGGCTACACCTTC
TRBD1	TRBJ2-2	TRBV5-4	.	CASSLGTGDTGELFF	TGTGCCAGCAGCTTGGGGACAGGGGACACCGGGGAGCTGTTTTTT
.	TRBJ2-6	TRBV28	.	CASSFGGAGANVLTF	TGTGCCAGCAGTTTCGGAGGGGCGGGGGCCAACGTCCTGACTTTC
.	TRBJ1-2	TRBV7-2	once	CASPSRGSNYGYTF	TGTGCCAGCCCCTCCCGGGGTTCCAACTATGGCTACACCTTC
.	TRBJ1-6	TRBV5-1	once	CASKTEGASSPLHF	TGCGCCAGCAAAACGGAAGGAGCTAGTTCACCCCTCCACTTT
TRBD2	TRBJ2-7	TRBV6-5	.	CASSYRTSGMGEQYF	TGTGCCAGCAGTTATCGGACTAGCGGGATGGGGGAGCAGTACTTC
TRBD1	TRBJ2-7	TRBV2	few	CASNVQGGLYEQYF	TGTGCCAGCAACGTACAGGGGGGCCTCTACGAGCAGTACTTC
TRBD2	TRBJ2-3	TRBV9	once	CASSVVASGVVNTQYF	TGTGCCAGCAGCGTAGTCGCTAGCGGGGTCGTGAATACGCAGTATTTT
.	TRBJ2-3	TRBV7-9	.	CASSLLGGSTDTQYF	TGTGCCAGCAGCTTATTGGGCGGGAGCACAGATACGCAGTATTTT
.	TRBJ1-6	TRBV7-6	.	CASSINAGLDSPLHF	TGTGCCAGCAGCATAAACGCAGGGTTGGATTCACCCCTCCACTTT
TRBD2	TRBJ2-7	TRBV6-5	.	CASSPTGGGAREQYF	TGTGCCAGCAGCCCCACTGGCGGGGGGGCCCGCGAGCAGTACTTC
.	TRBJ2-5	TRBV6-6	.	CASAQPNSRETQYF	TGTGCCAGCGCCCAACCCAACTCTAGAGAGACCCAGTACTTC
.	TRBJ2-5	TRBV20-1	once	CSATSGETQYF	TGCAGTGCTACCTCAGGGGAGACCCAGTACTTC
TRBD1	TRBJ1-1	TRBV10-3	.	CAISKDGTGTRGTEAFF	TGTGCCATCAGTAAGGACGGGACAGGGACTCGAGGCACTGAAGCTTTCTTT
.	TRBJ2-6	TRBV27	.	CASSDSGANVLTF	TGTGCCAGCAGTGACAGTGGGGCCAACGTCCTGACTTTC
TRBD1	TRBJ2-2	TRBV10-3	.	CAISVQGAVLAGELFF	TGTGCCATCAGTGTTCAGGGGGCGGTTTTGGCCGGGGAGCTGTTTTTT
.	TRBJ1-3	TRBV7-6	.	CASSSEGSGASSGNTIYF	TGTGCCAGCAGCTCGGAGGGGAGCGGGGCTAGCTCTGGAAACACCATATATTTT
TRBD2	TRBJ2-3	TRBV10-3	few	CAIASGTPGAQYF	TGTGCCATCGCTAGCGGGACCCCAGGGGCGCAGTATTTT
TRBD1	TRBJ2-2	TRBV29-1	.	CSVGQGGNTGELFF	TGCAGCGTCGGACAGGGGGGGAACACCGGGGAGCTGTTTTTT
.	TRBJ1-5	TRBV30	.	CAWSVEGEQPQHF	TGTGCCTGGAGTGTTGAGGGGGAACAGCCCCAGCATTTT
.	TRBJ2-7	TRBV20-1	once	CSASSPSSYEQYF	TGCAGTGCTAGTTCCCCGAGCTCCTACGAGCAGTACTTC
.	TRBJ1-5	TRBV6-5	.	CASSYRVQQPQHF	TGTGCCAGCAGTTACCGGGTCCAGCAGCCCCAGCATTTT
TRBD2	TRBJ2-3	TRBV15	.	CATSGRLAWSTDTQYF	TGTGCCACCAGCGGCCGACTAGCGTGGTCCACAGATACGCAGTATTTT
TRBD2	TRBJ2-1	TRBV27	.	CASSLGLAGGFNEQFF	TGTGCCAGCAGTTTGGGACTAGCGGGAGGGTTCAATGAGCAGTTCTTC
.	TRBJ1-1	TRBV6-5	.	CASRTEGGNTEAFF	TGTGCCAGCAGAACAGAAGGGGGAAACACTGAAGCTTTCTTT
TRBD1	TRBJ1-6	TRBV7-2	.	CASSPWGQINSPLHF	TGTGCCAGCAGCCCCTGGGGACAGATTAATTCACCCCTCCACTTT
TRBD1	TRBJ1-1	TRBV12-3/TRBV12-4	.	CASRTHRGEAFF	TGTGCCAGCAGGACTCACAGGGGTGAAGCTTTCTTT
TRBD1	TRBJ1-6	TRBV27	.	CASGRQGLNSPLHF	TGTGCCAGCGGAAGACAGGGTCTTAATTCACCCCTCCACTTT
TRBD1	TRBJ1-3	TRBV5-1	once	CASSWTGGSSGNTIYF	TGCGCCAGCAGCTGGACAGGGGGAAGCTCTGGAAACACCATATATTTT
.	TRBJ1-1	TRBV6-5	.	CASSTGRGTEAFF	TGTGCCAGCAGCACGGGACGGGGGACTGAAGCTTTCTTT